These T cell receptor beta chains were read from a single sample in a study of Graves' ophthalmopathy and Graves' hyperthyroidism. TCRdb used MiXCR to reprocess the multiplex PCR reads, holding one entry per CDR3 protein. The table lists about 210,000 distinct CDR3 sequences, 25% to 35% of them singletons, with 9.1% in the top ten. Sequenced input: peripheral blood. These receptors were collected from a man in his fifties with Graves' ophthalmopathy. Both conserved end residues are part of each CDR3. The order of the fields is clone size, J gene, V gene, D gene, CDR3 protein, CDR3 DNA. A D gene is named only where the DNA matches it firmly. Some rows mark clone size as missing; the rest say once, few, many or name a class of expanded clone.

many | TRBJ2-7 | TRBV6-2/TRBV6-3 | - | CASSYGTFYEQYF | TGTGCCAGCAGTTACGGGACCTTCTACGAGCAGTACTTC
many | TRBJ1-2 | TRBV7-2 | - | CASSEGRIYGYTF | TGTGCCAGCAGCGAGGGACGGATCTATGGCTACACCTTC
many | TRBJ2-4 | TRBV12-3/TRBV12-4 | - | CASSGTNIQYF | TGTGCCAGCAGTGGGACAAACATTCAGTACTTC
many | TRBJ2-6 | TRBV13 | - | CASSFDGRDAMTF | TGTGCCAGCAGCTTCGACGGAAGGGACGCGATGACTTTC
- | TRBJ1-1 | TRBV24-1 | - | CATSDYVGTEAFF | TGTGCCACCAGTGATTACGTGGGCACTGAAGCTTTCTTT
many | TRBJ2-7 | TRBV28 | - | CASSLLGLVGIEQYF | TGTGCCAGCAGTTTATTGGGACTCGTGGGGATCGAGCAGTACTTC
- | TRBJ2-5 | TRBV6-1 | - | CAISGQGPQETQYF | TGTGCCATCAGTGGCCAGGGGCCCCAAGAGACCCAGTACTTC
many | TRBJ1-1 | TRBV18 | - | CASSLQENTEAFF | TGTGCCAGCTCGCTCCAGGAGAACACTGAAGCTTTCTTT
many | TRBJ2-2 | TRBV12-3/TRBV12-4 | - | CASSFGPYTGELFF | TGTGCCAGCAGTTTCGGGCCGTACACCGGGGAGCTGTTTTTT
many | TRBJ2-2 | TRBV28 | - | CASSLIRRERKLFF | TGTGCCAGCAGTTTAATCCGCAGGGAGAGGAAGCTGTTTTTT
many | TRBJ2-1 | TRBV11-2 | TRBD2 | CASSLRPGTTYNEQFF | TGTGCCAGCAGCCTTAGACCGGGGACTACGTACAATGAGCAGTTCTTC
many | TRBJ2-5 | TRBV28 | - | CASSFIGGETQYF | TGTGCCAGCAGTTTTATTGGGGGAGAGACCCAGTACTTC
few | TRBJ2-7 | TRBV20-1 | - | CSAKRGTYEQYF | TGCAGTGCCAAAAGGGGAACCTACGAGCAGTACTTC
many | TRBJ2-5 | TRBV29-1 | - | CSAQGQVGETQYF | TGCAGCGCTCAGGGACAAGTGGGGGAGACCCAGTACTTC
- | TRBJ2-2 | TRBV12-3/TRBV12-4 | - | CASWIHNTGELFF | TGTGCCAGCTGGATTCACAACACCGGGGAGCTGTTTTTT
many | TRBJ1-6 | TRBV20-1 | TRBD1 | CSARMEGQGTTPLHF | TGCAGTGCTAGGATGGAGGGACAGGGGACGACACCCCTCCACTTT
many | TRBJ1-5 | TRBV12-3/TRBV12-4 | - | CASKPGAQGGPQHF | TGTGCCAGCAAACCCGGGGCCCAGGGAGGCCCCCAGCATTTT
many | TRBJ2-7 | TRBV9 | - | CASSVASRYSIRDF | TGTGCCAGCAGCGTAGCTTCCAGGTACTCAATCCGCGACTTC
- | TRBJ2-7 | TRBV27 | TRBD2 | CATARGGPYEQYF | TGTGCCACCGCCCGGGGGGGCCCCTACGAGCAGTACTTC
many | TRBJ2-2 | TRBV30 | - | CAWRVQANTGELFF | TGTGCCTGGAGGGTCCAGGCGAACACCGGGGAGCTGTTTTTT
many | TRBJ1-1 | TRBV29-1 | - | CSVGRGGTEAFF | TGCAGCGTAGGGCGTGGTGGCACTGAAGCTTTCTTT
many | TRBJ2-3 | TRBV30 | - | CAWSSGQYTFTDTQYF | TGTGCCTGGAGTTCTGGACAGTATACCTTCACAGATACGCAGTATTTT
- | TRBJ2-7 | TRBV4-1 | TRBD2 | CASSQDHPERDYEQYF | TGCGCCAGCAGCCAAGACCATCCGGAGCGGGACTACGAGCAGTACTTC